The clone carrying this T cell receptor beta chain was seen ten or more times. The data originate from a study of spatial heterogeneity in lung cancer. Study at large: Beta-chain sequences were consistently detected more often than alpha-chain sequences.

Specified time point: sample taken at primary tumor resection. Whole RNA came from tumor, nontumor lung or frozen PBMC and was sequenced without being sorted. Samples came from roughly 72 TRACERx patients with untreated early-stage lung cancer. TCRdb reprocessed the 5' RACE reads with MiXCR, giving one entry per CDR3 protein. The sample has some 15,000 distinct CDR3 sequences, approximately 7.5% seen once. CDR1 is KGHSH, CDR2 LQKENI, per germline. The germline V and J ends were trimmed by 3 bases and 0 bases, with 11 bases remaining between them. The CDR3 runs 15 residues. The receptor's source is a female donor with early-stage non-small cell lung cancer. The material sequenced was PBMCs, taken at surgery. This chain uses TRBV18 with TRBJ1-2, with D unclear. The CDR3 nucleotides are TGTGCCAGCTCACCCCAATGGAGATCTAACTATGGCTACACCTTC. It codes for CASSPQWRSNYGYTF.